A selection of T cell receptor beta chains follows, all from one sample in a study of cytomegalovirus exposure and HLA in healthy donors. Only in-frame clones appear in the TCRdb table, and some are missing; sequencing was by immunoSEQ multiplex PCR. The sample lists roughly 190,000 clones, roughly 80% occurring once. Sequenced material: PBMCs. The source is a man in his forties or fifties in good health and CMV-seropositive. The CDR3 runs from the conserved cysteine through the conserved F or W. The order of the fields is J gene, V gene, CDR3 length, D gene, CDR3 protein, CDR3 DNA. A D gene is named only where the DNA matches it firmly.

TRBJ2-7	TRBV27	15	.	CASSYTGLAYYEQYF	TGTGCCAGCAGTTATACAGGGCTCGCGTACTACGAGCAGTACTTC
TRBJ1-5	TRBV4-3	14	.	CASSQVFGEQPQHF	TGCGCCAGCAGCCAGGTTTTCGGGGAGCAGCCCCAGCATTTT
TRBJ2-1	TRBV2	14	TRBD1	CASTNGQGYNEQFF	TGTGCCAGCACGAACGGACAGGGGTACAATGAGCAGTTCTTC
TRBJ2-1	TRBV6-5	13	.	CASSYIGYNEQFF	TGTGCCAGCAGTTACATCGGCTACAATGAGCAGTTCTTC
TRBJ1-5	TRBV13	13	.	CASSLGRAQPQHF	TGTGCCAGCAGCTTAGGCCGCGCTCAGCCCCAGCATTTT
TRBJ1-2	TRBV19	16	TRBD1	CASSIEYRDRVNGYTF	TGTGCCAGTAGTATAGAGTACCGGGACAGGGTAAATGGCTACACCTTC
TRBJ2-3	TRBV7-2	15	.	CASSLDGSSTDTQYF	TGTGCCAGCAGCTTAGACGGGTCTAGCACAGATACGCAGTATTTT
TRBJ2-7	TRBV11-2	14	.	CASSLGRGDYEQYF	TGTGCCAGCAGCTTAGGCAGGGGTGACTACGAGCAGTACTTC
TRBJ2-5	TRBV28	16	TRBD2	CASSSPGTSGGETQYF	TGTGCCAGCAGTTCCCCTGGGACTAGCGGGGGAGAGACCCAGTACTTC
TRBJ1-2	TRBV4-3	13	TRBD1	CASSQDRGYGYTF	TGCGCCAGCAGCCAAGACAGGGGGTATGGCTACACCTTC
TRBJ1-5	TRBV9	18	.	CASSGTPGKSPSNQPQHF	TGTGCCAGCAGCGGCACTCCGGGAAAGAGTCCTAGCAATCAGCCCCAGCATTTT
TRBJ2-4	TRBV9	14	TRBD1	CASSLGTGGDIQYF	TGTGCCAGCAGCCTCGGGACAGGGGGGGACATTCAGTACTTC
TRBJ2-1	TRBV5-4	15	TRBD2	CASREGLAGGNEQFF	TGTGCCAGCAGGGAAGGACTAGCGGGGGGCAATGAGCAGTTCTTC
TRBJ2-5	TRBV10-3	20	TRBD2	CAIRTQTSSGGAELQETQYF	TGTGCCATCAGAACCCAAACCTCTAGCGGGGGGGCCGAGTTACAAGAGACCCAGTACTTC
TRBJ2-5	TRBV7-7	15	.	CASSSGSLIQETQYF	TGTGCTAGCAGCTCGGGATCGCTTATACAAGAGACCCAGTACTTC
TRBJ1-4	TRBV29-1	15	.	CSVEDRGLGNEKLFF	TGCAGCGTTGAAGATCGCGGGTTAGGTAATGAAAAACTGTTTTTT